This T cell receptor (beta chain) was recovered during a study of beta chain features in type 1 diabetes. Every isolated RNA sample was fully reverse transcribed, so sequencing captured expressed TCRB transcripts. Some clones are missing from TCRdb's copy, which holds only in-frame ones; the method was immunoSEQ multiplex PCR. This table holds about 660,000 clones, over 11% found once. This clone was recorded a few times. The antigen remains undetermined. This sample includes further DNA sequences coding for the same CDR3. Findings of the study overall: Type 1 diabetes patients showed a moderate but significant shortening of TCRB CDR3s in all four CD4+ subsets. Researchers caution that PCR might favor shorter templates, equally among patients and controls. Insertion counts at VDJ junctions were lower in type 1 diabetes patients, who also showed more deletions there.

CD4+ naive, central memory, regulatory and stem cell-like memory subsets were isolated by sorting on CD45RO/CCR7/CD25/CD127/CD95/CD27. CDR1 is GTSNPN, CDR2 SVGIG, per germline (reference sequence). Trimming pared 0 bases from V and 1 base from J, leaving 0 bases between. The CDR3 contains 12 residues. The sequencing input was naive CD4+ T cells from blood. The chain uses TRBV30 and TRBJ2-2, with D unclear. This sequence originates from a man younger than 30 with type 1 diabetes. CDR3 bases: TGTGCCTGGAGTGTGAACACCGGGGAGCTGTTTTTT. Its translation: CAWSVNTGELFF.